This entry lists 11 T cell receptor beta chains sequenced from one sample in a study of blood T cell repertoires in COVID-19. Assay: immunoSEQ multiplex PCR; the TCRdb copy retains only in-frame clones and omits some. Seen here are around 38,000 clones, around 87% observed once, and the top ten hold 62%. Specimen: peripheral blood. These receptors originate from a man aged 65 to 79 with acute or convalescent COVID-19.

This chain links TRBV6-5 with TRBJ2-2; tentatively, D is TRBD2 (5 bases). V lost 4 bases, J lost 4 bases, and 16 bases lay in between. The germline gives CDR1 MNHEY, CDR2 SVGAGI. The CDR3 covers 16 residues. CDR3 sequence reads: CASSSVGVDLTGELFF. Here the CDR3 DNA reads TGTGCCAGCAGTTCCGTCGGGGTAGATCTCACCGGGGAGCTGTTTTTT.

The chain has TRBV7-2 and TRBJ1-1, with 8 bases aligning to TRBD1. Germline CDR1 and CDR2: SGHTA and FQGNSA. There are 15 residues in the CDR3. V shed 4 bases, J shed 5 bases, and the junction held 9 bases outside the gene matches. In DNA form, the CDR3 reads TGTGCCAGCAGCTCCACGACAGGGGCAAAAACTGAAGCTTTCTTT. Protein product: CASSSTTGAKTEAFF.

J is TRBJ1-1 and V is TRBV5-5; D is unresolved. The V end was cut by 4 bases, the J end by 2 bases, with 6 bases between. Germline V CDR1 and CDR2: SGHKS, YYEKEE (reference sequence). The CDR3 extends over 12 amino acids. CDR3 residues: CASSLINTEAFF. The CDR3 DNA reads as TGTGCCAGCAGCCTAATTAACACTGAAGCTTTCTTT.

V gene TRBV3-1 (or the pseudogene TRBV3-2) combines with J gene TRBJ1-4; 9 bases match TRBD1. This CDR3 is 15 amino acids long. Germline CDR1 LGHDT, CDR2 YNNKEL (reference sequence). Germline trimming cut 1 base from V and 8 bases from J; bases unmatched to any gene: 5. This chain's CDR3 is CASSQGDREGEKLFF. The CDR3 DNA sequence: TGTGCCAGCAGCCAAGGGGACAGGGAGGGGGAAAAACTGTTTTTT.

The V call is TRBV2, the J call TRBJ2-7, with 8 bases lining up with TRBD1. The CDR3 is 13 amino acids. CDR1 and CDR2 (germline): SNHLY, FYNNEI. The trim removed 10 bases at V and 5 bases at J, leaving 10 bases unmatched. In DNA form, the CDR3 reads TGTGCCACCCAGGACAGGGACACCCACGAGCAGTACTTC. Residues: CATQDRDTHEQYF.

In nucleotides, the CDR3 is TGCAGCGTTGTTGGAAACAGGGGGCTTGGCTACACCTTC. The encoded protein is CSVVGNRGLGYTF. The chain links TRBV29-1 to TRBJ1-2; TRBD1 aligns across 9 bases. The trim removed 4 bases at V and 7 bases at J, leaving 7 bases unmatched. Germline V gene sequence: CDR1 SQVTM, CDR2 ANQGSEA. CDR3 length: 13 amino acids. The full variable domain, rest sourced from reference TRBV29-1 and TRBJ1-2, is SAVISQKPSRDICQRGTSLTIQCQVDSQVTMMFWYRQQPGQSLTLIATANQGSEATYESGFVIDKFPISRPNLTFSTLTVSNMSPEDSSIYLCSVVGNRGLGYTFGSGTRLTVV.

This clone appeared once. The chain links TRBV5-5 to TRBJ1-1; D is perhaps TRBD1 (6 bases). Germline-derived CDR1 and CDR2 are SGHKS and YYEKEE (reference sequence). Deletions cut 4 bases from V and 3 bases from J, with 19 bases between. This CDR3 region has 16 residues. CDR3 bases: TGTGCCAGCAGCCGAGAGGACAGTCGATATGACACTGAAGCTTTCTTT. Protein product: CASSREDSRYDTEAFF.

The chain couples TRBV27 to TRBJ2-7; 7 positions agree with TRBD1. Germline-derived CDR1 and CDR2 are MNHEY and SMNVEV (reference sequence). CDR3 length: 14 amino acids. The junction had 5 bases not matched to a gene; V was cut back by 6 bases and J by 0 bases. DNA for the CDR3: TGTGCCAGCAGGCTGACAGGGTCCTCCTACGAGCAGTACTTC. It translates to CASRLTGSSYEQYF.

This rearrangement joins TRBV7-2 to TRBJ2-3; D remains ambiguous. V was clipped by 1 base and J by 7 bases, with 12 bases between them. The CDR3 covers 14 residues. Germline CDR1 SGHTA, CDR2 FQGNSA. CDR3 in DNA: TGTGCCAGCAGCTTAGAGGCGGATATAAATACGCAGTATTTT. Its protein is CASSLEADINTQYF. Full variable domain (rest looked up from reference TRBV7-2 and TRBJ2-3): GAGVSQSPSNKVTEKGKDVELRCDPISGHTALYWYRQSLGQGLEFLIYFQGNSAPDKSGLPSDRFSAERTGGSVSTLTIQRTQQEDSAVYLCASSLEADINTQYFGPGTRLTVL.

The chain links TRBV4-3 to TRBJ2-1, with TRBD2 matching over 7 bases. CDR3 size: 18 residues. J gave up 8 bases and V 3 bases, and 19 bases lay outside the gene matches. The V gene's germline CDR1 is LGHNA and CDR2 YSLEER. The CDR3 DNA sequence: TGCGCCAGCAGCCAGGGGGAGAGAGGGAGGGCCTGGAAAGATGAGCAGTTCTTC. Protein product: CASSQGERGRAWKDEQFF.

This clone occurred once. The gene calls are TRBV6-2 or TRBV6-3 and TRBJ2-2; 7 nucleotides line up with TRBD1. Germline CDR1 MNHEY, CDR2 SVGEGT. The length of the CDR3 is 19 residues. The V gene end was trimmed by 2 bases and the J gene end by 2 bases; junction bases not matched to a gene: 14. The CDR3 DNA reads TGTGCCAGCAGTTACGGGAGACAGGGTTCCCGCCCCAACACCGGGGAGCTGTTTTTT. Translated, it gives CASSYGRQGSRPNTGELFF.